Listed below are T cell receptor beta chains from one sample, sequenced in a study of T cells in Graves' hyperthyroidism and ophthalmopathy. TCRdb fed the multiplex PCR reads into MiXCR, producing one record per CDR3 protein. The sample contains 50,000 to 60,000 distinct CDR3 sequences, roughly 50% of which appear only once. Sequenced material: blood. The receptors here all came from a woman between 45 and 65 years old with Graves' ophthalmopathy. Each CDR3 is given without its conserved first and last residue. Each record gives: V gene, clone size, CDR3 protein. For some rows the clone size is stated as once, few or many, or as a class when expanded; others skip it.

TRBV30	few	AWRGNTGELF
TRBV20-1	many	SASSTTSTDTQY
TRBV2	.	ASSETGTGRSTGELF
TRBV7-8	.	ASSARNTQY
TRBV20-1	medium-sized	SASSLAVETQY
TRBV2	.	ASSESGSSYEQY
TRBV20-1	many	SASAGLAGDEQY
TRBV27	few	ASRRAAGNTIY
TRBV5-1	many	ASSLSGAQDTQY
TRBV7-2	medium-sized	ASSLATGSGQPQH
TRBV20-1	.	SAREVMGLYGYT
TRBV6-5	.	ASSYRQGAGERY
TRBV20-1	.	SANYRGLNSPLH
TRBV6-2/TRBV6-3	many	ASSQVGELF
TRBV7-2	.	ASGLGTARGEQL
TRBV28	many	ASSQRGGTNQPQH
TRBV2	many	ASNPGLITYEQY
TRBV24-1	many	ATSDPGLAGEKGTGELF
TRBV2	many	ASSGTGGQNQPQH